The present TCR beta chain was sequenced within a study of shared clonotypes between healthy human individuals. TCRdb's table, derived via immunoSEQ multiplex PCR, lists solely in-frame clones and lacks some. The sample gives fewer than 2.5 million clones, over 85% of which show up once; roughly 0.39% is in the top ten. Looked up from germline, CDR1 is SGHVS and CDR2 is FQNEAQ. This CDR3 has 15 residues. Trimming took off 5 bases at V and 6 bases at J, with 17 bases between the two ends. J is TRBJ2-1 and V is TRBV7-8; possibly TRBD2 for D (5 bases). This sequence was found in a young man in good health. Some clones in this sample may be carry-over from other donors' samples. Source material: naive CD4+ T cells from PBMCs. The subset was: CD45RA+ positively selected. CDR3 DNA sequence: TGTGCCAGCAGCCGGGGTGGAGCGGACCTCAATGAGCAGTTCTTC. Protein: CASSRGGADLNEQFF.